These 3 T cell receptor beta chains came from one sample sequenced in a study of blood T cell repertoires in COVID-19. TCRdb's table, derived via immunoSEQ multiplex PCR, lists solely in-frame clones and lacks some. The table lists about 440,000 clones, roughly 90% of them singletons. Sequencing was done on a sample of peripheral blood. These receptors all stem from a woman in her twenties or thirties with acute or convalescent COVID-19.

The V gene is TRBV11-2, the J gene TRBJ1-1; possible D gene TRBD1, 6 bases. Germline CDR1 reads SGHAT; CDR2 reads FQNNGV. The CDR3 sequence is 15 residues long. V lost 7 bases and J 3 bases, leaving 18 bases between the germline ends. CDR3 bases: TGTGCCAGCACCCCAATTTGGTACAGGGACACTGAAGCTTTCTTT. Translated, it gives CASTPIWYRDTEAFF.

This clone came up a few times. The gene calls are TRBV18 and TRBJ2-7; D unclear. V lost 2 bases to trimming and J lost 5 bases, with 13 bases between them. CDR1 is KGHSH, CDR2 LQKENI, per germline. This CDR3 region has 14 residues. CDR3 sequence: CASSPFLGSDEQYF. DNA of the CDR3: TGTGCCAGCTCACCATTCCTCGGCAGCGACGAGCAGTACTTC. The complete variable domain, with remaining parts taken from reference TRBV18 and TRBJ2-7, reads NAGVMQNPRHLVRRRGQEARLRCSPMKGHSHVYWYRQLPEEGLKFMVYLQKENIIDESGMPKERFSAEFPKEGPSILRIQQVVRGDSAAYFCASSPFLGSDEQYFGPGTRLTVT.

This clone was detected once. The chain is built from TRBV4-2 and TRBJ2-7; D ambiguous. CDR1 is LGHNA and CDR2 is YNFKEQ in the germline V gene. V was pared by 3 bases and J by 2 bases, with 8 bases between. The CDR3 has 13 residues. The CDR3 loop is CASSQERTYEQYF. The CDR3 region has the DNA TGTGCCAGCAGCCAGGAGAGGACCTACGAGCAGTACTTC.